The source of this TCR beta chain is a study of lymphopenia after photon versus proton radiotherapy. Study findings and constraints: Survival link was tested only in deceased patients; proton benefit remains a possibility. After lymphocyte nadir, photon-treated repertoires showed oligoclonal expansion, especially CD8+ Temra. Proton therapy kept repertoires fairly stable, unlike photons, which gained effector/memory cells.

A word on this clone: What it recognizes is unknown.

TCRdb's copy holds only in-frame clones and misses some; the assay was immunoSEQ multiplex PCR. The sample holds more than 80,000 clones; around 88% are singletons and the top ten take over 1.1%. V was trimmed by 1 base and J by 3 bases, leaving 10 bases between them. Germline CDR1 and CDR2: LNHDA and SQIVND (reference sequence). The CDR3 has 14 residues. This receptor was identified in a man aged 60-69 years with pancreatic cancer. The sequencing here drew on peripheral blood, taken from a patient treated with proton-based radiotherapy. This chain links TRBV19 with TRBJ2-7; possibly TRBD1 or TRBD2 for D (5 bases each). For the CDR3, the DNA is TGTGCCAGTAGTATAGCGGGGCAGGGCTACGAGCAGTACTTC. It encodes CASSIAGQGYEQYF.